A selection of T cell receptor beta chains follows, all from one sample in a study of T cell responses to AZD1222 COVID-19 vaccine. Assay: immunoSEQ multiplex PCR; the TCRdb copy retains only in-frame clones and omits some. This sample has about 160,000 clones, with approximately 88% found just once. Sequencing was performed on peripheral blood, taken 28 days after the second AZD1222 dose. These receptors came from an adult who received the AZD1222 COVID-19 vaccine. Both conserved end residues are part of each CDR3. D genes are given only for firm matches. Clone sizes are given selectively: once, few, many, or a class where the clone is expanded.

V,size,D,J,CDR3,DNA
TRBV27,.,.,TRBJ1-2,CASSPLPPPADYGYTF,TGTGCCAGCAGTCCCCTCCCACCGCCGGCGGACTATGGCTACACCTTC
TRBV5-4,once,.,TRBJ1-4,CASSLLGDNEKLFF,TGTGCCAGCAGCTTGTTGGGAGATAATGAAAAACTGTTTTTT
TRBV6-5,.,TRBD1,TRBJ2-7,CASKLDRVLSYEQYF,TGTGCCAGCAAACTGGACAGGGTTCTCTCCTACGAGCAGTACTTC
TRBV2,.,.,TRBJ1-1,CASSRDFSIGAFF,TGTGCCAGCAGCCGGGACTTTTCCATCGGTGCTTTCTTT
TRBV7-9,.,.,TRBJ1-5,CASSPQTGNSNQPQHF,TGTGCCAGCAGCCCTCAGACGGGAAATAGCAATCAGCCCCAGCATTTT
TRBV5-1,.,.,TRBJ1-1,CASSLAPVGQGNTEAFF,TGCGCCAGCAGCTTGGCCCCCGTCGGGCAGGGGAACACTGAAGCTTTCTTT
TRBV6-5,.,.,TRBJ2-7,CASARAYEQYF,TGTGCCAGCGCCAGGGCCTACGAGCAGTACTTC
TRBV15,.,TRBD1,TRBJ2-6,CATSTGGSGANVLTF,TGTGCCACCAGCACAGGGGGCTCTGGGGCCAACGTCCTGACTTTC
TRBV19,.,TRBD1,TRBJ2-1,CASSPTGEYNEQFF,TGTGCCAGTAGCCCGACAGGGGAATACAATGAGCAGTTCTTC
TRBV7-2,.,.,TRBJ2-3,CASSLGTDTQYF,TGTGCCAGCAGCTTAGGAACAGATACGCAGTATTTT